This T cell receptor (beta chain) was recovered during a study of blood T cell repertoires in COVID-19. V shed 5 bases and J 4 bases; nucleotides not matched to a gene: 10. This CDR3 is built from 15 residues. Germline assignment: CDR1 LGHDT and CDR2 YNNKEL (reference sequence). Assay used: immunoSEQ multiplex PCR; TCRdb lists only in-frame clones, some missing. The sample shows 330,000 or so clones, less than 90% of them seen only once. The chain recombines TRBV3-1 (or the pseudogene TRBV3-2) with TRBJ1-2; 7 nucleotides align to TRBD1. The receptor was derived from a woman between 25 and 40 years old who had recovered from COVID-19. Sequencing used PBMCs or T cells enriched from blood (not recorded which). The CDR3 DNA is TGTGCCAGCAGCACCCGACAGGGCGCTGGCTATGGCTACACCTTC. It is translated as CASSTRQGAGYGYTF.